This T cell receptor (beta chain) was profiled in a study of T cell responses to AZD1222 COVID-19 vaccine. The study's findings and limits: Regions 160-218 and 743-854 held dominance among vaccine-associated CD4 TCRs, which spanned spike. Unmutated regions of variants are reportedly targeted by nearly half of spike-specific TCRs. Females made up more of the donors, who were largely white British, and clonal diversity may have come out too low. Without day 14 samples, only post-peak T cell repertoires were studied.

Generated by immunoSEQ multiplex PCR, the TCRdb table keeps only in-frame clones and is missing some. The repertoire consists of over 100,000 clones, with about nine tenths occurring once and the leading ten covering 5% to 7.5%. A note on this clone: Its cognate antigen is unknown.

Trimming stripped 3 bases from V and 4 bases from J, with 5 bases between. Germline CDR1 is SGHAT and CDR2 is FQNNGV. The length of the CDR3 is 12 residues. The source material was peripheral blood, sampled on day 0 of AZD1222 vaccination. The receptor's source is an adult in good health. This chain joins TRBV11-2 and TRBJ2-3, with unresolved D. Here the CDR3 reads CASSFGADTQYF. The CDR3 DNA reads TGTGCCAGCAGCTTTGGGGCAGATACGCAGTATTTT.